This T cell receptor (beta chain) was sequenced for a study of blood T cell repertoires in COVID-19 (dated by TCRdb to about 2020). In terms of the full investigation: Samples from collaborators originated in the United States, Italy and Spain and spanned both the acute and convalescent phases of COVID-19. The samples were drawn from two sources: the first 160 participants of the ongoing ImmuneRACE study, and about 1,300 subjects contributed by 6 global collaborators. Deeply sampled blood TCRbeta repertoires from subjects exposed to, actively infected with, or recovered from COVID-19 were included in the dataset. A freely available public database, intended as a resource for researchers studying the immune response to SARS-CoV-2, is where the repertoires were released. The material from the prospective study consisted of cDNA or gDNA derived from T cells, B-cell-depleted T cells, or PBMCs. The sample metadata nearly always contained a de-identified subject ID, COVID-19 status, age in years and sex. Where available, HLA class I and class II types were taken from metadata supplied by the sample provider and were not determined by assay-based typing.

Study-wide conclusions, independent of this receptor: The quantity of clinical and demographic metadata differed by source and by participant and was supplied without curation.

TCRbeta CDR3 regions were amplified from genomic DNA by means of the immunoSEQ Assay, a bias-controlled multiplex PCR. Concerning the study's data processing: Within the assay, amplification of reference gene primers was used to estimate how many nucleated cells each sample contained. Sequence reads were collapsed and filtered to measure the absolute abundance of every unique TCRbeta CDR3 rearrangement. Productive Simpson clonality was computed per sample as the square root of Simpson's diversity index over productive rearrangements. TCRdb carries this immuneACCESS record with in-frame sequences only. Its versions omit some clonotypes, under half of them owing to an unresolved V gene in the studies checked, with the rest unexplained. V and J calls and clone size are as listed in that table; D and trimming were resolved from the DNA. The sample table lists about 150,000 clones, 87% of them with a count of one. Over 0.75% of the sample is held by the ten biggest clonotypes.

Whole blood was collected in K2EDTA tubes by collaborating institutions according to the institutions' own protocols. Collaborator samples were shipped for TCRbeta analysis as frozen whole blood, isolated PBMCs, or DNA extracted from either sample type. Of note for this clone: Its specific antigen is unknown. No base quality values were provided; no much bigger clone lies one nucleotide off.

The sample was peripheral blood. The clonotype comes from a woman between 45 and 65 years old with acute or convalescent COVID-19.

CDR3 loop: CASSAGALTDTQYF. The DNA reads TGTGCCAGCAGCGCAGGGGCCCTCACAGATACGCAGTATTTT. The chain employs TRBV9 and TRBJ2-3, with a tentative D gene TRBD1 over 6 matching bases. The junction carries 10 bases between V and J, which are trimmed by 3 bases and 2 bases respectively. For CDR1 and CDR2, the germline V gene lists SGDLS and YYNGEE. The CDR3 contains 14 residues, cysteine and phenylalanine counted. Only CDR3 DNA remains: 42 bases, in frame from the first base.